This paragraph reports one T cell receptor (beta chain). The antigen is unknown. These data belong to a study of blood T cells in healthy people across ages. Regarding the study as a whole: Fewer expanded clones and more diversity marked long-lived versus aged donors. The lack of PBMC sorting stopped any conclusive naive versus antigen-experienced comparison.

The CDR3 contains 12 residues. Germline-derived CDR1 and CDR2 are SGHVS and FQNEAQ. The V end was cut by 6 bases, the J end by 4 bases, with 9 bases between. There were at least 6 micrograms of total RNA extracted from every sample. A sample-barcoded 5' primer and a J-beta primer mix were used in a second PCR of roughly 6 to 11 cycles. TCRdb processed the 5' RACE reads anew with MiXCR; each CDR3 protein has one entry. The sample shows over 1,300,000 distinct CDR3 sequences, roughly 64% of them seen only once. The V call is TRBV7-8, the J call TRBJ1-1; D remains unclear. The sequence came from a young man in good health. Sequencing used blood. CDR3 coding DNA: TGTGCCAGCAGTCGAAGGGTCACTGAAGCTTTCTTT. Amino acid sequence: CASSRRVTEAFF.